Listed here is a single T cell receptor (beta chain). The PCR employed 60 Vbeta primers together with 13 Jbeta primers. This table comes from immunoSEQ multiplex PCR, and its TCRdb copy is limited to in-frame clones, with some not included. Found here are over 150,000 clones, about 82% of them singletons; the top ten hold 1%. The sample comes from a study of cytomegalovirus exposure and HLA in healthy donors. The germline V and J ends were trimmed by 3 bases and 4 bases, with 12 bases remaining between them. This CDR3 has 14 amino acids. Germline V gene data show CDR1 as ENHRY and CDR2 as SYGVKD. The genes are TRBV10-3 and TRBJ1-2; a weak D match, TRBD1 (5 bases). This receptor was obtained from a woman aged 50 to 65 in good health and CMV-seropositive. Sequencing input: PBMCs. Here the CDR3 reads CAISDLGHFYGYTF. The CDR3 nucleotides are TGTGCCATCAGTGATTTGGGGCACTTCTATGGCTACACCTTC.